These T cell receptor beta chains were read from a single sample in a study of T cell repertoires in cytomegalovirus infection. TCRdb reprocessed the reads with MiXCR, giving one entry per CDR3 protein. The table has roughly 68,000 distinct CDR3 sequences, approximately 22% seen once. What these receptors recognize is not known. The specimen sequenced was PBMCs, sequenced either directly or after in vitro stimulation (not recorded which). The receptors stem from a human donor in good health (CMV status not recorded). Some clones in this sample may be carry-over from other donors' samples. The CDR3 runs from the conserved cysteine through the conserved F or W. A D gene is named only where the DNA matches it firmly. Size tells how often a clone was seen (once, few, many) or the class of an expanded clone, and some rows leave it out.

.	TRBV20-1	.	TRBJ1-2	TGCAGTGCTAGAGGTGCCGGGGGGGACTATGGCTACACCTTC	CSARGAGGDYGYTF
few	TRBV12-3/TRBV12-4	TRBD2	TRBJ2-1	TGTGCCAGCACCCTGGGCCTAGCGGGAGGATTTGATGAGCAGTTCTTC	CASTLGLAGGFDEQFF
.	TRBV30	.	TRBJ1-1	TGTGCCTGGAGTGTATCGGCATACACTGAAGCTTTCTTT	CAWSVSAYTEAFF
many	TRBV19	.	TRBJ2-3	TGTGCCAGTAGTATTAGCGACGCGGGCACAGATACGCAGTATTTT	CASSISDAGTDTQYF
.	TRBV6-5	.	TRBJ1-2	TGTGCCAGCAGTTACTCGAAAGCAGTAGCTAACTATGGCTACACCTTC	CASSYSKAVANYGYTF
many	TRBV7-3	.	TRBJ1-1	TGTGCCAGCAGCTCCAGCCAAGAGACAGGAGCTTTCTTT	CASSSSQETGAFF
many	TRBV7-2	.	TRBJ1-1	TGTGCCAGCAGCATCCGGGCGGCTAACACTGAAGCTTTCTTT	CASSIRAANTEAFF
few	TRBV9	.	TRBJ2-2	TGTGCCAGCAGCGTAGAAGTATTCACCGGGGAGCTGTTTTTT	CASSVEVFTGELFF
.	TRBV10-2	TRBD1	TRBJ2-5	TGCGCCAGCACCTTACCGGGACAGGGAGAGACCCAGTACTTC	CASTLPGQGETQYF
few	TRBV2	TRBD2	TRBJ2-7	TGTGCCAGCGCAACTAGCGGGAGCTACGAGCAGTACTTC	CASATSGSYEQYF
few	TRBV7-2	.	TRBJ2-7	TGTGCCAGCAGCCCGAGGAGGGGAGCGTGGGGCGAGCAGTACTTC	CASSPRRGAWGEQYF
many	TRBV7-2	TRBD2	TRBJ2-7	TGTGCCAGCAGCCCAAGCAGGAGGAGCGGGAGTAACGAGCAGTACTTC	CASSPSRRSGSNEQYF
.	TRBV12-3/TRBV12-4	.	TRBJ2-2	TGTGCCAGCAGACGGGGGAACACCGGGGAGCTGTTTTTT	CASRRGNTGELFF
few	TRBV19	.	TRBJ2-7	TGTGCCACCGAGGGGGGGGCGTCCTACGAGCAGTACTTC	CATEGGASYEQYF
many	TRBV28	.	TRBJ1-2	TGTGCCAGCAGTTTATTCTGGGAGGGAGAGGGCTATGGCTACACCTTC	CASSLFWEGEGYGYTF